This T cell receptor beta chain is drawn from a study of cytomegalovirus exposure and HLA in healthy donors. Profiled with immunoSEQ multiplex PCR; TCRdb holds only in-frame clones, not every one. The data show more than 200,000 clones, roughly nine tenths seen once. Broader study findings: Many donors shared some public TCRs, even though most TCR sequences were rare. Researchers counted around 180 TCR beta chains as cytomegalovirus-associated. According to a subsequent analysis, TCR clusters identified in the first cohort showed a tendency to co-occur across the 100 to 150 validation repertoires.

Germline V CDR1 and CDR2: MDHEN, SYDVKM. The CDR3 runs to 12 residues. V lost 5 bases and J 8 bases, leaving 12 bases between the germline ends. Regarding this clone: Its antigen is not identified.

V usage is TRBV28 and J usage is TRBJ1-1; TRBD1 might be the D (5 bases). What was sequenced was PBMCs. The sequence derives from a man between 18 and 35 years old in good health and CMV-seropositive. The CDR3 bases are TGTGCCAGCAGTCTGTCAGGGTCGGAAGCTTTCTTT. It yields the protein CASSLSGSEAFF.